The TCR beta chain described here comes from a study of blood T cell repertoires in COVID-19. V lost 4 bases and J 3 bases, leaving 15 bases between the germline ends. From germline, CDR1 is LGHDT and CDR2 YNNKEL (reference sequence). The CDR3 spans 15 residues. This clone was counted once. Sequencing used immunoSEQ multiplex PCR; TCRdb keeps in-frame clones, though not all of them. The top ten hold approximately 8.4% of the sample, which has approximately 170,000 clones, about 85% seen once. Sequenced: PBMCs or T cells enriched from blood (not recorded which). This TCR derives from a woman in her forties or fifties who had recovered from COVID-19. V usage is TRBV3-1 (or the pseudogene TRBV3-2) and J usage is TRBJ1-1; no firm D call. CDR3 region: CASSLGRARDTEAFF. CDR3 DNA: TGTGCCAGCAGCCTCGGGAGAGCTAGGGACACTGAAGCTTTCTTT.